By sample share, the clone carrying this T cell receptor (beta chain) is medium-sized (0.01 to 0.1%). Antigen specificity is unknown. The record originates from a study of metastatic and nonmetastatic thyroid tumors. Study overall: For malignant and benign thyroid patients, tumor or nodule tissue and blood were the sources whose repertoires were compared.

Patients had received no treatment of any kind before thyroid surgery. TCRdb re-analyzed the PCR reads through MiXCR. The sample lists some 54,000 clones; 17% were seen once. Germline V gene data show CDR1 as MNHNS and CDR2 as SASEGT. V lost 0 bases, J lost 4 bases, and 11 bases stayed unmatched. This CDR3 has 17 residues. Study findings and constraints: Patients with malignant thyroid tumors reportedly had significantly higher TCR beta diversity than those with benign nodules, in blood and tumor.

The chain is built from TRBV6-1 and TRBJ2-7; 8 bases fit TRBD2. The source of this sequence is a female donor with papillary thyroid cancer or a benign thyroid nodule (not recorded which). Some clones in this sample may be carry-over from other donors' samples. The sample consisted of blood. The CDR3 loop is CASSEANRLAFGYEQYF. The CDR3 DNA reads TGTGCCAGCAGTGAAGCGAACAGACTAGCGTTCGGATACGAGCAGTACTTC.